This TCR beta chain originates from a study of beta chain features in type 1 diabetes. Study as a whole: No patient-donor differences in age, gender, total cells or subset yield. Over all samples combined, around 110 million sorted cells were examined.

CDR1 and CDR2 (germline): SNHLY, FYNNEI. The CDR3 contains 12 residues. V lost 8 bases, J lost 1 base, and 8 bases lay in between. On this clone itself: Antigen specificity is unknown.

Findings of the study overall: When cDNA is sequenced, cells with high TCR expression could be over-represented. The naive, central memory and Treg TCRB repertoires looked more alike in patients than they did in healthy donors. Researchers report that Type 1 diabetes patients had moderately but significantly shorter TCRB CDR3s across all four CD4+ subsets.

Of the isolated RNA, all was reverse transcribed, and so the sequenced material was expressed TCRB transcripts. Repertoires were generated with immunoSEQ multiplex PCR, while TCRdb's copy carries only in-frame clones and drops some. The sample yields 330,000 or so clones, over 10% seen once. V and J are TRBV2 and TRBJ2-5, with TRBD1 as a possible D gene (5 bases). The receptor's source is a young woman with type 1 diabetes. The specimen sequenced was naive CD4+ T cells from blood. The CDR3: CASWGSQETQYF. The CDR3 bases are TGTGCCAGCTGGGGCAGCCAAGAGACCCAGTACTTC.